This T cell receptor (beta chain) emerged from a study of read filtering for tumor transcriptome and immune sequencing. The V end lost 5 bases, the J end lost 10 bases, and 12 bases lay between the germline ends. There are 13 residues in the CDR3. Germline CDR1 and CDR2: LNHDA and SQIVND (reference sequence). This library used about 400 ng RNA and molecular barcoded adaptors spanning alpha/delta and beta/gamma chains. TCRdb processed the reads anew with MiXCR; each CDR3 protein has one entry. The repertoire holds nearly 60,000 distinct CDR3 sequences, with around an eighth as singletons. In its sample, this clonotype ranks as medium-sized (0.01 to 0.1%).

The chain employs TRBV19 and TRBJ1-6; TRBD1 might be the D (6 bases). The sequenced sample was a population of CD138-negative cells sorted from bone marrow. The receptor comes from a donor over 35 with multiple myeloma. CDR3 DNA: TGTGCCAGTAGTGGAACAGGGTGGTCACCCCTCCACTTT. Protein sequence: CASSGTGWSPLHF.